The 4 T cell receptor beta chains presented below share a single source sample, sequenced in a study of T cell responses to AZD1222 COVID-19 vaccine. Clones were read by immunoSEQ multiplex PCR, and TCRdb kept only the in-frame ones, dropping some. The top ten hold under 1.2% of the sample, which has approximately 160,000 clones, approximately 90% seen once. This specimen consisted of peripheral blood, obtained 28 days after the second AZD1222 dose. The receptors shown here come from an adult who received the AZD1222 COVID-19 vaccine.

The rearrangement joins TRBV10-2 to TRBJ2-7, with 8 bases fitting TRBD2. V shed 3 bases and J 9 bases; nucleotides not matched to a gene: 10. Per the germline V gene, CDR1 is WSHSY and CDR2 is SAAADI. CDR3 length: 14 residues. The CDR3 here is CASSDSTGGVRQYF. Written as DNA, the CDR3 is TGCGCCAGCAGTGATTCTACCGGGGGGGTAAGGCAGTACTTC.

The CDR3 nucleotides are TGTGCCAGCAGTTTATCGTCCACCGGGGAGCTGTTTTTT. Protein: CASSLSSTGELFF. The V and J genes are TRBV27 and TRBJ2-2; no clear D gene. The CDR3 spans 13 residues. The germline V and J ends were trimmed by 0 bases and 4 bases, with 3 bases remaining between them. Germline assignment: CDR1 MNHEY and CDR2 SMNVEV (reference sequence).

V is TRBV27 and J is TRBJ2-7; 9 nucleotides line up with TRBD1. Germline lookup yields CDR1 MNHEY and CDR2 SMNVEV (reference sequence). The length of the CDR3 is 14 residues. V lost 7 bases and J lost 2; bases outside the gene matches: 6. The CDR3 sequence is CASKNRDRAYEQYF. The CDR3 bases are TGTGCCAGCAAAAACCGGGACAGGGCCTACGAGCAGTACTTC.

The CDR3 reads CASSLGVGQPQHF. The DNA of the CDR3 is TGTGCCAGCAGCTTAGGGGTAGGTCAGCCCCAGCATTTT. This chain uses TRBV7-9 with TRBJ1-5; no definite D call. V lost 1 base and J 6 bases, leaving 7 bases between the germline ends. The germline CDR1 and CDR2 sequences are SEHNR and FQNEAQ (reference sequence). The CDR3 extends over 13 amino acids.